One T cell receptor beta chain is described in this entry. In the original processing: Estimated nucleated cell counts came from reference gene primer amplification. The assay was immunoSEQ multiplex PCR, and TCRdb's table has in-frame clones only and misses some. Clonal size and the V and J genes are those of that table, whereas D and trimming came from the DNA. The sample lists about 200,000 clones, approximately 80% occurring once. This sample was included in a study of blood T cell repertoires in COVID-19. Study context: Acute-phase and convalescent COVID-19 samples originated in the United States, Italy and Spain. From T cells, B-cell-depleted T cells, or PBMCs came the material, which was cDNA or gDNA.

CDR1 and CDR2 from the germline V gene are SEHNR and FQNEAQ (reference sequence). The CDR3 runs to 16 residues. Unmatched junction bases numbered 12, after V lost 5 bases and J lost 8 bases. This clonotype was obtained from a man aged 35-49 years with acute or convalescent COVID-19. The chain joins TRBV7-9 to TRBJ1-2; 12 nucleotides match TRBD1. Sequenced: peripheral blood. The CDR3 reads CASSPQLGQGALGYTF. The CDR3 coding sequence is TGTGCCAGCAGCCCGCAATTGGGACAGGGGGCGTTAGGCTACACCTTC.